This T cell receptor (beta chain) was recorded in a study of T cells in Graves' hyperthyroidism and ophthalmopathy. The patients, who ranged from 18 to 65 in age, presented with newly diagnosed hyperthyroidism lasting under 2 months. Amplified TCR beta CDR3 regions derived from RNA transcripts. Researchers ran a first-round RT-PCR on the TCR CDR3 using the HTBI primer set. TCRdb fed the multiplex PCR reads into MiXCR, producing one record per CDR3 protein. Seen here are some 600,000 distinct CDR3 sequences, approximately 14% observed once, and the top ten hold 5.8%. CDR3 length equals 14 residues. In germline, CDR1 is DFQATT, CDR2 SNEGSKA (reference sequence). This clonotype has a handful of counts. A clone one base away is much larger, so this may be a read error.

Sequenced material: blood. This TCR derives from a woman in her thirties with Graves' hyperthyroidism that later progressed to Graves' ophthalmopathy. The V gene is TRBV20-1, the J gene TRBJ2-7, with no clear D. With the DNA end fitting TRBJ2-1 better, the J assignment may be wrong. CDR3: CSARDGPEPYEQFF. The CDR3 nucleotides are TGCAGTGCTAGAGATGGTCCGGAGCCGTACGAGCAGTTCTTC.